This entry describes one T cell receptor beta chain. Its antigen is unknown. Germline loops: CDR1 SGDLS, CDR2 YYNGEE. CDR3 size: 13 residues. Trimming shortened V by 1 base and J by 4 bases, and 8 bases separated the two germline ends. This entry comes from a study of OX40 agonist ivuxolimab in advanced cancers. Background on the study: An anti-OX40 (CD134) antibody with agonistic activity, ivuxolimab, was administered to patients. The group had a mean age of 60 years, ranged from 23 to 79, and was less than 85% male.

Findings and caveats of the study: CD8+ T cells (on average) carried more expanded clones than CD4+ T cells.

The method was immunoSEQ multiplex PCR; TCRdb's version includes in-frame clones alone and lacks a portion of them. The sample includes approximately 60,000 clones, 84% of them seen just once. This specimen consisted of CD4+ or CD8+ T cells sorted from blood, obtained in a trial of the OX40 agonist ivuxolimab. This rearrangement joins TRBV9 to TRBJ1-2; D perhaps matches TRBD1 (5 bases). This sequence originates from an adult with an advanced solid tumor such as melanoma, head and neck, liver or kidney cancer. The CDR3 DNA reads TGTGCCAGCAGCGTAACTACAGGCTATGGCTACACCTTC. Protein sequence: CASSVTTGYGYTF.